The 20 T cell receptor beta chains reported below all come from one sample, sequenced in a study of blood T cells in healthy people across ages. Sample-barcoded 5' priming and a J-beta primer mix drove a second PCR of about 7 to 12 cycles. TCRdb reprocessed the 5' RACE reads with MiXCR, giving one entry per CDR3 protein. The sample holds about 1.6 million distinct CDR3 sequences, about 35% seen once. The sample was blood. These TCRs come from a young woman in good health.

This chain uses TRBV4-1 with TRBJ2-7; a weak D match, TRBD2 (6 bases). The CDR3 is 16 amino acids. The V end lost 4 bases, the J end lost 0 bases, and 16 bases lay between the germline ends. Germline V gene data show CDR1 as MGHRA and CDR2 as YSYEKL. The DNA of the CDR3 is TGCGCCAGCAGCCCTTCCCTAGCGTTGAGCTCCTACGAGCAGTACTTC. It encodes CASSPSLALSSYEQYF.

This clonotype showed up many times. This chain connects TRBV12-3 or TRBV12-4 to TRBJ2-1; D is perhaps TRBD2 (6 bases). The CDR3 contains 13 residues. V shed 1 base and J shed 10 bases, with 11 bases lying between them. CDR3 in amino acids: CASSLGRTNEQFF. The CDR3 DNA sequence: TGTGCCAGCAGTTTAGGAAGGACTAACGAGCAGTTCTTC.

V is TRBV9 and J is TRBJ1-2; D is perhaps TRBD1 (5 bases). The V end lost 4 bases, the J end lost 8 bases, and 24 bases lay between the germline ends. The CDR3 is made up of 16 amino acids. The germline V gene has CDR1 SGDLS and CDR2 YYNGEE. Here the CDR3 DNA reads TGTGCCAGCAGCCCCCCCGGGGGGAGTTCTTTTGGGGGCTACACCTTC. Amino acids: CASSPPGGSSFGGYTF.

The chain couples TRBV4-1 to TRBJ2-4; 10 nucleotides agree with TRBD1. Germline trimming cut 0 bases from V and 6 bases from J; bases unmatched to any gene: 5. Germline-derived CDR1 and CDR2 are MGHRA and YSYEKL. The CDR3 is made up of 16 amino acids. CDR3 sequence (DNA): TGCGCCAGCAGCCAAGATCGGCGGACAGGGGGAAACATTCAGTACTTC. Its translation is CASSQDRRTGGNIQYF.

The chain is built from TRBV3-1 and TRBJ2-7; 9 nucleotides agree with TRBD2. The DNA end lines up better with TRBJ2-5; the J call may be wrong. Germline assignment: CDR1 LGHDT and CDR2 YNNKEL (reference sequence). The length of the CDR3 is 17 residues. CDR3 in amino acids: CASSQDGFSGGIWTQYF. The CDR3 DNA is TGTGCCAGCAGCCAAGATGGGTTTAGCGGGGGCATCTGGACCCAGTACTTC.

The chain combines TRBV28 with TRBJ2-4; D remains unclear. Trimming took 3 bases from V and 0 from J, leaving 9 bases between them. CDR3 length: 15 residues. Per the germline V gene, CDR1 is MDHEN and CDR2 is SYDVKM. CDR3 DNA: TGTGCCAGCAGTTTCTCGTCCTTAGCCAAAAACATTCAGTACTTC. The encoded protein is CASSFSSLAKNIQYF.

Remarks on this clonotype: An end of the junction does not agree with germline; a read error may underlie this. The CDR3 loop reads CAGSLLGTGIYGYTF. The DNA for the CDR3 is TGTGCCGGCAGTCTGTTGGGGACAGGGATTTATGGCTACACCTTC. The chain employs TRBV12-3 or TRBV12-4 and TRBJ1-2; TRBD1 agrees at 9 bases. The CDR3 covers 15 residues.

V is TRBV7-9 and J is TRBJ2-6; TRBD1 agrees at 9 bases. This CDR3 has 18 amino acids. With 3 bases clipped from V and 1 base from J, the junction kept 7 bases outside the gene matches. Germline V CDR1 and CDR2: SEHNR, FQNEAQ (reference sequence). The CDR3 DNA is TGTGCCAGCAGCTTCTTACAGGGGGCGTCTTCTGGGGCCAACGTCCTGACTTTC. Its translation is CASSFLQGASSGANVLTF.

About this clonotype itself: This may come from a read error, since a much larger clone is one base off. The CDR3: CASQEREGENIQYF. In DNA, the CDR3 is TGTGCCAGCCAGGAGCGGGAAGGTGAAAACATTCAGTACTTC. The gene calls are TRBV5-5 and TRBJ2-4; 7 bases are a match to TRBD2. The CDR3 covers 14 residues. From germline, CDR1 is SGHKS and CDR2 YYEKEE (reference sequence). V lost 7 bases to trimming and J lost 5 bases; unmatched junction nucleotides: 9.

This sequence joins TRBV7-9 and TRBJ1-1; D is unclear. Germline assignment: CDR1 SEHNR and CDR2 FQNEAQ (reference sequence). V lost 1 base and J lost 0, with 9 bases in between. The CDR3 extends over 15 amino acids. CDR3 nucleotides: TGTGCCAGCAGCTTAGGTGGGGTAGTGAACACTGAAGCTTTCTTT. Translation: CASSLGGVVNTEAFF.

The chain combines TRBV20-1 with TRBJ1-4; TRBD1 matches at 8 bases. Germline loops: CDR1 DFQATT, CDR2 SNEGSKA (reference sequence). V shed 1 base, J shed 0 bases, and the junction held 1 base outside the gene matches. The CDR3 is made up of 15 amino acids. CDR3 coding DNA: TGCAGTGCTAGAGGGGACAGGACAACTAATGAAAAACTGTTTTTT. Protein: CSARGDRTTNEKLFF.

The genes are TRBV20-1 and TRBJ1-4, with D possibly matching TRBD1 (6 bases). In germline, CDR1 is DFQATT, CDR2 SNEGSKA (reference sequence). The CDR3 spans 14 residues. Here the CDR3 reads CAPSNRAPNEKLFF. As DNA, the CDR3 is TGCGCCCCAAGCAACAGGGCCCCTAATGAAAAACTGTTTTTT.

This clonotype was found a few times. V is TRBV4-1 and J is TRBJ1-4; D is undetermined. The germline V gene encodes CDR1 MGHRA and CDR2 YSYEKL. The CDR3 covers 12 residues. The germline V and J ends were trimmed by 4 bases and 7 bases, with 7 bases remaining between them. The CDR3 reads CASSLPREKLFF. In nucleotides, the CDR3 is TGCGCCAGCAGCCTCCCACGTGAAAAACTGTTTTTT.

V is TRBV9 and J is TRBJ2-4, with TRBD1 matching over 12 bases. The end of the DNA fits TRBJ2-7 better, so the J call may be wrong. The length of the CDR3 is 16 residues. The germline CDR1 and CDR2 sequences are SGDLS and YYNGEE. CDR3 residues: CASSTPGQGAPYEQYF. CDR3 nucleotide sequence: TGTGCCAGCAGCACACCGGGACAGGGGGCACCCTACGAGCAGTACTTC.

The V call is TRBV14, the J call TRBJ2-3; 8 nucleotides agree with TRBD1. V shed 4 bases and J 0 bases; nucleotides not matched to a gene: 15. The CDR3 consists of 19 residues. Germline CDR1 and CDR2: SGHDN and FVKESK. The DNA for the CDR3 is TGTGCCAGCAGCCGAATTCAGGGGGCGATGATGGTTAGCACAGATACGCAGTATTTT. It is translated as CASSRIQGAMMVSTDTQYF. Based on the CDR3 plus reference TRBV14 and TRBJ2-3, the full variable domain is EAGVTQFPSHSVIEKGQTVTLRCDPISGHDNLYWYRRVMGKEIKFLLHFVKESKQDESGMPNNRFLAERTGGTYSTLKVQPAELEDSGVYFCASSRIQGAMMVSTDTQYFGPGTRLTVL.

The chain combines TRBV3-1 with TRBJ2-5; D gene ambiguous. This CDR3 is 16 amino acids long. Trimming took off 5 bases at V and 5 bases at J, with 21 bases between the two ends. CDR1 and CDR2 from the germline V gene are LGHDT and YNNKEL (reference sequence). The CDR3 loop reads CASSTDRGNKGETQYF. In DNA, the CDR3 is TGTGCCAGCAGCACAGATCGAGGTAACAAAGGGGAGACCCAGTACTTC.

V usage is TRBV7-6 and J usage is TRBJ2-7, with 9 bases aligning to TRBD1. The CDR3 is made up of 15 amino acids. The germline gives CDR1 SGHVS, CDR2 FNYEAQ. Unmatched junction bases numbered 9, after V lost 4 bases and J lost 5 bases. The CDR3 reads CASSSFRDRVDEQYF. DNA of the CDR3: TGTGCCAGCAGCTCGTTCCGGGACAGGGTGGACGAGCAGTACTTC.

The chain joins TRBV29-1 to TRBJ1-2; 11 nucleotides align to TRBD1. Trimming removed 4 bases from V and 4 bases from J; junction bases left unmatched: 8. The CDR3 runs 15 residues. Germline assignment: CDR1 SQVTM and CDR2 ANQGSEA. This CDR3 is CSVGDKGTGGYGYTF. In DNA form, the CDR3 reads TGCAGCGTTGGAGATAAAGGGACAGGGGGCTATGGCTACACCTTC.

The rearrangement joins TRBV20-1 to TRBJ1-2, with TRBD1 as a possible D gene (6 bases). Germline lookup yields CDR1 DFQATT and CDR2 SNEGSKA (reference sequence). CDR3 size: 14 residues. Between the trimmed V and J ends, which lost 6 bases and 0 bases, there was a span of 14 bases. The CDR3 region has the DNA TGCAGTGCCCGGGGGGGCTTAGCTAACTATGGCTACACCTTC. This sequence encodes CSARGGLANYGYTF.

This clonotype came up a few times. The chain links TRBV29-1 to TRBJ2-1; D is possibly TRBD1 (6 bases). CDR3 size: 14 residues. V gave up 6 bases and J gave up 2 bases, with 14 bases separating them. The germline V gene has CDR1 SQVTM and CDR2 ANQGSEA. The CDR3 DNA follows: TGCAGCGTCCGGACAGCTAGTACCTACAATGAGCAGTTCTTC. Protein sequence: CSVRTASTYNEQFF.